Given below is one TCR beta chain in context. Antigen unknown. This entry belongs to a study of T cell responses to AZD1222 COVID-19 vaccine. Overall study results and limits: Close to half of all spike-specific TCRs reportedly target regions of the variants that are unmutated. It was only after the peak T cell response that any repertoires were sampled. Spike as a whole was targeted by vaccine-associated CD4 TCRs, dominant at 160-218 and 743-854.

Assay used: immunoSEQ multiplex PCR; TCRdb lists only in-frame clones, some missing. The sample lists about 120,000 clones, approximately 83% occurring once. The CDR3 is made up of 15 amino acids. Losses at the gene ends were 5 bases for V and 4 bases for J; bases not matched to a gene: 6. The V gene's germline CDR1 is SGHRS and CDR2 YFSETQ. The chain is built from TRBV5-1 and TRBJ2-2; 9 nucleotides match TRBD1. The TCR originated in an adult in good health. The sample consisted of peripheral blood, taken on day 0 of MenACWY control vaccination. The CDR3 nucleotides read TGCGCCAGCAGACAGGGACAGGGACGCACCGGGGAGCTGTTTTTT. It yields the protein CASRQGQGRTGELFF. The full variable domain, its missing parts supplied by reference TRBV5-1 and TRBJ2-2, is KAGVTQTPRYLIKTRGQQVTLSCSPISGHRSVSWYQQTPGQGLQFLFEYFSETQRNKGNFPGRFSGRQFSNSRSEMNVSTLELGDSALYLCASRQGQGRTGELFFGEGSRLTVL.